This TCR beta chain comes out of a study of T cell repertoires in cytomegalovirus infection. Study summary: CMV epitopes, recently identified HLA-C-restricted and well-studied HLA-B-restricted, were used. Evidence of both CMV infection and a matching HLA type came from public TCR beta signatures. Study-level points and caveats: It was HLA-C-restricted CMV-specific TCR beta clonotypes that dominated the response ex vivo.

The CDR3 is made up of 17 amino acids. Trimming removed 1 base from V and 2 bases from J; junction bases left unmatched: 8. Germline CDR1 MGHRA, CDR2 YSYEKL. MiXCR, run by TCRdb on the reads, gives a single entry per CDR3 protein. The table includes fewer than 900,000 distinct CDR3 sequences, under 35% detected once. For this clonotype: Its antigen is currently unknown.

The chain has TRBV4-1 and TRBJ2-1; TRBD1 matches at 7 bases. The origin of this receptor is a human donor in good health (CMV status not recorded). Some clones in this sample may be carry-over from other donors' samples. The material was cultured CD8+ T cells from PBMCs, obtained from culture after CMV antigen stimulation. CDR3 sequence: CASSQGQGPSAYNEQFF. DNA for the CDR3: TGCGCCAGCAGCCAAGGACAGGGTCCTTCTGCCTACAATGAGCAGTTCTTC.